Below, 32 T cell receptor beta chains from the same sample are listed, as sequenced in a study of T-cell reconstitution after alpha-beta-depleted transplantation in children. The TCRbeta library incorporated unique molecular identifiers. TCRdb itself ran the PCR reads through MiXCR, one entry per CDR3 protein. The sample has 610,000 or so distinct CDR3 sequences; approximately 30% are singletons. This material consisted of PBMCs, taken before TCRalphabeta/CD19-depleted stem cell transplant. The receptors derive from a boy under three years old with Wiskott-Aldrich syndrome, due to receive a stem cell transplant.

This clonotype has only a few counts. The V and J genes are TRBV20-1 and TRBJ1-4; tentatively, D is TRBD1 (6 bases). The length of the CDR3 is 11 residues. CDR1 and CDR2 (germline): DFQATT, SNEGSKA (reference sequence). The germline V and J ends were trimmed by 6 bases and 11 bases, with 13 bases remaining between them. CDR3 in amino acids: CSAEKGGKLFF. DNA for the CDR3: TGCAGTGCGGAGAAAGGGGGGAAACTGTTTTTT.

The chain couples TRBV12-3 or TRBV12-4 to TRBJ2-1, with 7 nucleotides matching TRBD2. The ends lost 5 bases at V and 3 bases at J; junction bases unmatched: 7. The CDR3 spans 15 residues. This chain's CDR3 is CASSPRDYHYNEQFF. The CDR3 region has the DNA TGTGCCAGCAGTCCGCGGGACTACCACTACAATGAGCAGTTCTTC.

This clonotype was detected a few times. The chain has TRBV4-2 and TRBJ2-1, with TRBD1 identical over 9 bases. There are 16 residues in the CDR3. In germline, CDR1 is LGHNA, CDR2 YNFKEQ. The ends lost 1 base at V and 4 bases at J; junction bases unmatched: 5. CDR3 DNA: TGTGCCAGCAGCCAAGTGAGGGACAGGGCTTACAATGAGCAGTTCTTC. This gives the protein CASSQVRDRAYNEQFF.

V gene TRBV5-1 combines with J gene TRBJ2-1; 12 bases line up with TRBD2. After removal of 1 base from V and 8 bases from J, the junction contained 7 bases not matched to a gene. The germline V gene has CDR1 SGHRS and CDR2 YFSETQ. CDR3 length: 16 residues. The CDR3 DNA follows: TGCGCCAGCAGCTTGAGAGGGACTAGCGGGTGGGATGAGCAGTTCTTC. Its translation is CASSLRGTSGWDEQFF.

This clonotype showed up just a few times. The chain uses TRBV5-1 and TRBJ2-5; the D gene is possibly TRBD2 (6 bases). V was cut by 0 bases and J by 4 bases, with 13 bases left in between. Germline CDR1 reads SGHRS; CDR2 reads YFSETQ. The CDR3 sequence is 15 residues long. The chain's CDR3 is CASSLGGGMAETQYF. CDR3 bases: TGCGCCAGCAGCTTGGGAGGCGGGATGGCAGAGACCCAGTACTTC.

This clonotype has a single count. The chain recombines TRBV20-1 with TRBJ2-2, with 9 bases that match TRBD2. Germline-derived CDR1 and CDR2 are DFQATT and SNEGSKA (reference sequence). The V gene end was trimmed by 0 bases and the J gene end by 4 bases; junction bases not matched to a gene: 6. This CDR3 is 16 amino acids long. This chain's CDR3 is CSARDSAGGPTGELFF. The CDR3 DNA reads TGCAGTGCTAGAGATTCGGCGGGAGGGCCCACCGGGGAGCTGTTTTTT.

The table lists this clonotype with a few counts. V gene TRBV27 combines with J gene TRBJ2-7; D tentatively fits TRBD1 or TRBD2 (6 bases each). Germline CDR1 MNHEY, CDR2 SMNVEV (reference sequence). There are 13 residues in the CDR3. Between the trimmed V and J ends, which lost 8 bases and 3 bases, there was a span of 14 bases. The CDR3 loop reads CASGGGVSYEQYF. The CDR3 DNA follows: TGTGCCAGCGGGGGCGGGGTAAGCTACGAGCAGTACTTC.

This clonotype was detected only a few times. J is TRBJ2-5 and V is TRBV3-1; D uncertain. V was shortened by 1 base and J by 1 base, with 4 bases between the two germline ends. The germline V gene encodes CDR1 LGHDT and CDR2 YNNKEL (reference sequence). The length of the CDR3 is 13 residues. CDR3 in amino acids: CASSQVVQETQYF. The CDR3 coding sequence is TGTGCCAGCAGCCAAGTCGTCCAAGAGACCCAGTACTTC.

The CDR3 loop reads CDTYSGRGYEQYF. In DNA form, the CDR3 reads TGTGACACTTATAGCGGGAGAGGGTACGAGCAGTACTTC. The chain uses TRBV24-1 and TRBJ2-7, with 9 bases matching TRBD2. CDR3 length: 13 amino acids. Germline assignment: CDR1 KGHDR and CDR2 SFDVKD.

The chain combines TRBV12-3 or TRBV12-4 with TRBJ2-1; 8 bases match TRBD1. The CDR3 totals 17 residues. V trimming: 1 base; J trimming: 4 bases; junction bases outside the gene matches: 9. CDR3 DNA sequence: TGTGCCAGCAGTTTAGACGCTTGGACAGGGAATTACAATGAGCAGTTCTTC. Amino acids: CASSLDAWTGNYNEQFF.

This clonotype was seen a handful of times. The chain is built from TRBV20-1 and TRBJ2-5; D remains ambiguous. Germline CDR1 reads DFQATT; CDR2 reads SNEGSKA (reference sequence). This CDR3 comprises 11 residues. V was clipped by 4 bases and J by 2 bases, with 5 bases between them. CDR3 amino acids: CSATQQETQYF. The CDR3 bases are TGCAGTGCTACGCAGCAAGAGACCCAGTACTTC.

This chain connects TRBV29-1 to TRBJ2-7; TRBD2 matches at 10 bases. Germline assignment: CDR1 SQVTM and CDR2 ANQGSEA. This CDR3 region has 15 residues. V shed 1 base and J 6 bases; nucleotides not matched to a gene: 9. The CDR3, as DNA: TGCAGCGTTGAAGGGCTAGCGGGAGATAACGGCGAGCAGTACTTC. Amino acid sequence: CSVEGLAGDNGEQYF.

Here the CDR3 DNA reads TGCGCCAGCAGCCAAGATCTAGGGGTCTGGGATGAGCAGTTCTTC. Protein product: CASSQDLGVWDEQFF. This chain uses TRBV4-1 with TRBJ2-1, with D possibly TRBD1 on 5 matching bases. Trimming took 0 bases from V and 8 from J, leaving 14 bases between them. Germline V gives CDR1 MGHRA, CDR2 YSYEKL. CDR3 length: 15 amino acids.

This clonotype was found a few times. The J gene is TRBJ2-5, the V gene TRBV5-1; D gene uncertain. V was shortened by 1 base and J by 2 bases, with 6 bases between the two germline ends. The germline CDR1 and CDR2 sequences are SGHRS and YFSETQ. The CDR3 consists of 13 residues. The CDR3 reads CASSLQPQETQYF. The CDR3 DNA is TGCGCCAGCAGCTTGCAACCTCAAGAGACCCAGTACTTC.

The table lists this clonotype with a few counts. This chain uses TRBV20-1 with TRBJ2-7; D is ambiguous. V shed 3 bases and J shed 2 bases, with 8 bases lying between them. Germline V lookup: CDR1 DFQATT, CDR2 SNEGSKA (reference sequence). This CDR3 region has 12 residues. CDR3 in amino acids: CSARGGAYEQYF. The CDR3 DNA follows: TGCAGTGCTAGGGGTGGAGCCTACGAGCAGTACTTC.

This sequence joins TRBV5-1 and TRBJ2-3; D may be TRBD1 (6 bases). With 9 bases removed from V and 4 bases from J, the gap between germline ends came to 18 bases. Germline CDR1 SGHRS, CDR2 YFSETQ. The CDR3 consists of 14 residues. The CDR3 reads CATSGQGASDTQYF. The CDR3 bases are TGCGCCACCTCGGGACAAGGGGCGTCAGATACGCAGTATTTT.

Written as DNA, the CDR3 is TGCAGTGCTAGCCTAGGGGGCGGCTACACCTTC. Protein sequence: CSASLGGGYTF. The chain combines TRBV20-1 with TRBJ1-2, with 7 bases lining up with TRBD1. V gave up 3 bases and J gave up 8 bases; unmatched junction bases: 3. The CDR3 loop spans 11 amino acids. Germline V lookup: CDR1 DFQATT, CDR2 SNEGSKA (reference sequence).

This clonotype occurred a few times. The V call is TRBV15, the J call TRBJ2-1; possibly TRBD2 for D (6 bases). The V gene lost 1 base and the J gene lost 10 bases, with 11 bases spanning the gap. The CDR3 loop spans 13 amino acids. Germline V gene lookup returns CDR1 LNHNV and CDR2 YYDKDF (reference sequence). The CDR3 sequence is CATSRGVAGEQFF. In DNA, the CDR3 is TGTGCCACCAGCAGAGGGGTGGCGGGGGAGCAGTTCTTC.

This clonotype was seen more than once but under ten times. Mismatch with germline at one junction end may stem from a read error. The chain recombines TRBV5-1 with TRBJ2-5; D ambiguous. The V gene's germline CDR1 is SGHRS and CDR2 YFSETQ. This CDR3 spans 14 amino acids. CDR3 DNA sequence: TGTGCCAGCAGCTTCGGTGGCAGCCAAGAGACCCAGTACTTC. Translating it yields CASSFGGSQETQYF.

V and J are TRBV12-3 or TRBV12-4 and TRBJ2-3; 8 nucleotides align to TRBD2. This CDR3 has 17 amino acids. Trimming took 3 bases from V and 6 from J; bases not matched to a gene: 14. CDR3 amino acids: CASSLKVGGRPWDTQYF. As DNA, the CDR3 is TGTGCCAGCAGTTTGAAGGTTGGCGGGAGGCCTTGGGATACGCAGTATTTT.

This clonotype has only a few counts. The chain has TRBV9 and TRBJ2-7; 7 bases align to TRBD1. This CDR3 region has 14 residues. The V gene end was trimmed by 5 bases and the J gene end by 1 base; junction bases not matched to a gene: 6. Germline CDR1 is SGDLS and CDR2 is YYNGEE. The CDR3 sequence is CASSATGPSYEQYF. The CDR3 DNA reads TGTGCCAGCAGTGCGACAGGGCCGTCCTACGAGCAGTACTTC.

The sample holds a few counts of this clonotype. The V and J genes are TRBV27 and TRBJ2-1, with TRBD1 identical over 7 bases. J lost 6 bases, V lost 6 bases, and 17 bases had no gene match. This CDR3 spans 17 amino acids. Looked up from germline, CDR1 is MNHEY and CDR2 is SMNVEV (reference sequence). CDR3 bases: TGTGCCAGCAGCCCTACACGCAGGGGGTACGACGGCAATGAGCAGTTCTTC. Translation gives CASSPTRRGYDGNEQFF.

This clonotype was detected a few times. J is TRBJ2-2 and V is TRBV5-6; 9 bases match TRBD1. The CDR3 runs to 16 residues. Germline trimming cut 4 bases from V and 7 bases from J; bases unmatched to any gene: 11. From germline, CDR1 is SGHDT and CDR2 YYEEEE. The CDR3 sequence is CASSNHRGRGDGELFF. CDR3 DNA: TGTGCCAGCAGCAATCACAGGGGGCGCGGGGACGGGGAGCTGTTTTTT.

The chain combines TRBV24-1 with TRBJ2-5; possible D gene TRBD2, 6 bases. The CDR3 consists of 14 residues. V was cut by 6 bases and J by 3 bases, with 13 bases left in between. From germline, CDR1 is KGHDR and CDR2 SFDVKD. CDR3 loop: CATSSRSGEETQYF. As DNA, the CDR3 is TGTGCCACCAGTTCTCGTAGCGGCGAAGAGACCCAGTACTTC.

This clonotype turned up a few times. The chain carries TRBV5-1 and TRBJ2-1; 8 nucleotides match TRBD2. V lost 3 bases, J lost 4 bases, and 6 bases stayed unmatched. CDR1 is SGHRS, CDR2 YFSETQ, per germline. The CDR3 has 15 residues. CDR3 loop: CASSWSGGRYNEQFF. The CDR3 nucleotides are TGCGCCAGCAGCTGGAGTGGCGGGAGGTACAATGAGCAGTTCTTC.

The rearrangement uses TRBV5-5 and TRBJ2-7, with 9 bases matching TRBD2. Germline V gives CDR1 SGHKS, CDR2 YYEKEE (reference sequence). The CDR3 has 17 residues. Losses at the gene ends were 1 base for V and 3 bases for J; bases not matched to a gene: 11. CDR3 protein: CASSLRREGLPLYEQYF. The CDR3 DNA follows: TGTGCCAGCAGCTTGAGGCGGGAGGGCCTCCCGCTCTACGAGCAGTACTTC.

The gene calls are TRBV20-1 and TRBJ2-7; D is undetermined. Germline V gene lookup returns CDR1 DFQATT and CDR2 SNEGSKA (reference sequence). Trimming took off 3 bases at V and 3 bases at J, with 6 bases between the two ends. CDR3 length: 11 amino acids. CDR3 in DNA: TGCAGTGCTAGGCTGGACTACGAGCAGTACTTC. Translation: CSARLDYEQYF.

The rearrangement uses TRBV7-8 and TRBJ2-7; 7 bases line up with TRBD2. The trim removed 5 bases at V and 6 bases at J, leaving 25 bases unmatched. The CDR3 totals 19 residues. CDR1 is SGHVS and CDR2 is FQNEAQ in the germline V gene. The CDR3 sequence is CASSPHGRVRREFPLEQYF. CDR3 in DNA: TGTGCCAGCAGCCCCCATGGTCGGGTTAGGCGGGAGTTTCCCCTCGAGCAGTACTTC. The full variable domain, in which reference TRBV7-8 and TRBJ2-7 provide the parts outside the CDR3, is GAGVSQSPRYKVAKRGQDVALRCDPISGHVSLFWYQQALGQGPEFLTYFQNEAQLDKSGLPSDRFFAERPEGSVSTLKIQRTQQEDSAVYLCASSPHGRVRREFPLEQYFGPGTRLTVT.

This clonotype is a singleton in its sample. The chain couples TRBV5-6 to TRBJ2-2; TRBD2 aligns across 12 bases. CDR3 length: 16 amino acids. Germline V CDR1 and CDR2: SGHDT, YYEEEE. V lost 5 bases, J lost 7 bases, and 9 bases stayed unmatched. CDR3 loop: CASRNRLAGVGGELFF. The CDR3 region has the DNA TGTGCCAGCAGGAATCGACTAGCGGGAGTTGGCGGGGAGCTGTTTTTT.

This clonotype was detected a few times. The V and J genes are TRBV7-2 and TRBJ1-2; weak D call: TRBD1 (5 bases). V was cut by 1 base and J by 4 bases, with 10 bases left in between. The V gene's germline CDR1 is SGHTA and CDR2 FQGNSA. This CDR3 is 14 amino acids long. CDR3 in DNA: TGTGCCAGCAGCTTAGACCAGGGCGGCTATGGCTACACCTTC. Its protein product is CASSLDQGGYGYTF.

This clonotype has just a few counts. This sequence joins TRBV5-1 and TRBJ2-5; D possibly matches TRBD1 or TRBD2 (5 bases each). V lost 4 bases, J lost 1 base, and 17 bases lay in between. CDR3 length: 16 amino acids. Germline lookup yields CDR1 SGHRS and CDR2 YFSETQ. Written as DNA, the CDR3 is TGCGCCAGCAGCAGACACTGGGACGTTTTCCAAGAGACCCAGTACTTC. Translating it yields CASSRHWDVFQETQYF.

This clonotype was detected only a few times. The genes are TRBV5-1 and TRBJ2-7, with D unresolved. The V and J ends lost 1 base and 2 bases respectively, with 16 bases between them. This CDR3 has 16 amino acids. Looked up from germline, CDR1 is SGHRS and CDR2 is YFSETQ. In DNA, the CDR3 is TGCGCCAGCAGCTTGACGTTGCCAGAGGCCCCCTACGAGCAGTACTTC. Encoded protein: CASSLTLPEAPYEQYF.